This record covers a single T cell receptor (beta chain). Noted time point: baseline pretreatment blood. Regarding treatment: 15 Gy SBRT to primary tumor, nephrectomy 4 weeks later. Trimming stripped 4 bases from V and 3 bases from J, with 12 bases between. Looked up from germline, CDR1 is SGDLS and CDR2 is YYNGEE. The CDR3 consists of 14 residues. The data originate from a study of radiation and T cells in renal cell carcinoma. Clones were read by immunoSEQ multiplex PCR, and TCRdb kept only the in-frame ones, dropping some. The data hold 150,000 or so clones, with about nine tenths observed a single time.

The sample was blood, taken from a patient whose treatment included radiotherapy and nephrectomy. This receptor was identified in a woman aged 70 to 79 with renal cell carcinoma. The chain uses TRBV9 and TRBJ2-3; D is perhaps TRBD2 (6 bases). In DNA form, the CDR3 reads TGTGCCAGCAGCCCCCGACTAGGTACAGATACGCAGTATTTT. Protein sequence: CASSPRLGTDTQYF.